This is a list of T cell receptor beta chains from one sample in a study of cytomegalovirus exposure and HLA in healthy donors. Data came from immunoSEQ multiplex PCR; TCRdb stores just in-frame clones and leaves some out. The table includes more than 85,000 clones, about 80% detected once. Source material: PBMCs. These receptor sequences come from a male donor in good health and CMV-seropositive. Both conserved end residues are part of each CDR3.

V	J	CDR3
TRBV18	TRBJ2-2	CASSPSGQGAGELFF
TRBV5-1	TRBJ1-1	CASSITGTGDTEAFF
TRBV5-4	TRBJ1-6	CASSLGTGGSNSPLHF
TRBV5-1	TRBJ1-1	CASSLSGVTEAFF
TRBV5-8	TRBJ1-1	CASSLAGTVGTEAFF
TRBV2	TRBJ2-7	CASSTDLAYEQYF
TRBV7-9	TRBJ1-2	CASSSTPPVDREANYGYTF
TRBV7-9	TRBJ1-1	CASRRRGQLLQNTEAFF
TRBV28	TRBJ2-7	CASSLTGLASQGEQYF
TRBV7-8	TRBJ2-7	CASSLALGLADFYEQYF
TRBV18	TRBJ2-1	CASSRPVEQREGLYNEQFF
TRBV6-1	TRBJ1-6	CASSERTGLNSPLHF
TRBV11-2	TRBJ2-5	CASSSDPPGAQYF
TRBV13	TRBJ2-7	CASSPGQRSYEQYF
TRBV7-9	TRBJ2-7	CASRQRDSYEQYF
TRBV15	TRBJ1-1	CATRISGTEAFF
TRBV7-2	TRBJ1-2	CASSVGQGKGYTF
TRBV4-3	TRBJ2-5	CASSQLGQEQETQYF
TRBV9	TRBJ1-1	CASSVAMKNTEAFF
TRBV10-3	TRBJ2-2	CAIKSVQGDTGELFF
TRBV2	TRBJ1-3	CASSPGTLGNTIYF
TRBV12-5	TRBJ1-5	CASGLIQGAVQPQHF
TRBV5-5	TRBJ1-5	CASSPGTGVSNQPQHF
TRBV7-6	TRBJ1-6	CASSSRDSPLHF
TRBV7-2	TRBJ1-2	CASSLGRSNYGYTF
TRBV4-3	TRBJ2-5	CASSPHMEGGRKETQYF